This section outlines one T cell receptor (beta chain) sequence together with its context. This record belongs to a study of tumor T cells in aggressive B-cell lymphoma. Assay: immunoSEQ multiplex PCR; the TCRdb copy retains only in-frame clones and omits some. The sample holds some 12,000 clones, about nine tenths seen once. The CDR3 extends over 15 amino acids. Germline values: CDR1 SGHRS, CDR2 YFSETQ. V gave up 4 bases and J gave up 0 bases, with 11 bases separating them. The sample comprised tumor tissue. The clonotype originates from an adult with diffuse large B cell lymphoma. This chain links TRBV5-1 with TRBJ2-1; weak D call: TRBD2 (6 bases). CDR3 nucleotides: TGCGCCAGCAGCCTTAGCGGCAGCTCCTACAATGAGCAGTTCTTC. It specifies CASSLSGSSYNEQFF. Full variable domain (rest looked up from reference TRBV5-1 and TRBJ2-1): KAGVTQTPRYLIKTRGQQVTLSCSPISGHRSVSWYQQTPGQGLQFLFEYFSETQRNKGNFPGRFSGRQFSNSRSEMNVSTLELGDSALYLCASSLSGSSYNEQFFGPGTRLTVL.